The clone carrying this TCR beta chain came up a few times. Antigen specificity is unknown. This CDR3 comprises 11 residues. The V end lost 2 bases, the J end lost 2 bases, and 3 bases lay between the germline ends. Germline CDR1 reads DFQATT; CDR2 reads SNEGSKA (reference sequence). A multiplex PCR was run with 60 Vbeta primers and 13 Jbeta primers. The authors' processing: An analysis performed later counted 75 million to 80 million unique TCR beta chains (approximately 11 million of them shared). The assay was immunoSEQ multiplex PCR, and TCRdb's table has in-frame clones only and misses some. Clone size and V and J calls were adopted from that table, with D and trimming inferred from the DNA. The table includes 25,000 to 40,000 clones, about three fifths detected once. This sample was taken from a study of cytomegalovirus exposure and HLA in healthy donors. For the study at large: Out of about 179 million T cells, an earlier analysis found around 110 million unique TCR beta sequences in total. Drawn from HLA-typed donors, around 85 million unique TCRs were held in an early data release.

Study conclusions and caveats: Later analysis suggested most CMV-associated TCR beta chains were HLA-restricted.

The receptor's source is a man over 45 in good health and CMV-seropositive. Sequencing input: PBMCs. J is TRBJ1-1 and V is TRBV20-1, with D uncertain. The CDR3 sequence: CSARQNTEAFF. CDR3 bases: TGCAGTGCTAGACAAAACACTGAAGCTTTCTTT.